Presented here are 2 T cell receptor beta chains from one specimen sequenced in a study of T cell changes during pregnancy in multiple sclerosis. Profiled with immunoSEQ multiplex PCR; TCRdb holds only in-frame clones, not every one. The repertoire holds about 52,000 clones, more than 90% seen once, with 0.37% in the top ten. The sample in question was CD4+ T cells from peripheral blood mononuclear cells, obtained before pregnancy. These receptors were obtained from a female donor with multiple sclerosis, enrolled in a pregnancy study.

This chain joins TRBV4-1 and TRBJ2-5; 9 bases are shared with TRBD2. CDR3 size: 15 residues. Germline loops: CDR1 MGHRA, CDR2 YSYEKL. Unmatched junction bases numbered 6, after V lost 1 base and J lost 6 bases. The CDR3 protein is CASSQGGLAGKTQYF. As DNA, the CDR3 is TGCGCCAGCAGCCAAGGCGGGCTAGCGGGAAAGACCCAGTACTTC.

V is TRBV4-1 and J is TRBJ1-5, with unresolved D. The V and J ends lost 1 base and 0 bases respectively, with 10 bases between them. The CDR3 is 16 amino acids. Germline V lookup: CDR1 MGHRA, CDR2 YSYEKL. CDR3 bases: TGCGCCAGCAGCCAAGGGGGAGAGGTTAGCAATCAGCCCCAGCATTTT. Protein product: CASSQGGEVSNQPQHF.